This is a list of T cell receptor beta chains from one sample in a study of graft-versus-host responses after intestinal transplantation. The table came from immunoSEQ multiplex PCR; TCRdb's copy has only in-frame clones and leaves some out. The sample contains 55,000 to 70,000 clones, around 91% of which appear only once. Material: PBMCs, obtained about 120 days after intestinal transplantation. All receptors come from a human patient who received an intestinal transplant, so some T cells may come from the graft donor. Both conserved end residues are part of each CDR3. D genes are given only for firm matches. Clone size is given for some rows only: seen once, a few or many times, or a class if the clone is expanded.

length: 15
D: TRBD2
J: TRBJ2-5
size: NA
V: TRBV4-1
DNA: TGCGCCAGCAGCCAACGAGCGGGGGGGCCGGAGACCCAGTACTTC
CDR3: CASSQRAGGPETQYF

length: 13
D: NA
J: TRBJ2-7
size: few
V: TRBV6-5
DNA: TGTGCCAGCAGTATTAGCTGGTCCTACGAGCAGTACTTC
CDR3: CASSISWSYEQYF

length: 12
D: NA
J: TRBJ2-7
size: NA
V: TRBV7-8
DNA: TGTGCCAGCAGCTTAGACATCTACGAGCAGTACTTC
CDR3: CASSLDIYEQYF

length: 14
D: TRBD1
J: TRBJ2-5
size: NA
V: TRBV5-8
DNA: TGTGCCAGCAGCCTCCAGGGGGCCCTAGAGACCCAGTACTTC
CDR3: CASSLQGALETQYF

length: 19
D: TRBD1
J: TRBJ2-4
size: NA
V: TRBV7-8
DNA: TGTGCCAGCAGCCATAGAGGGACAGGGCGGAGGGTAGCCAAAAACATTCAGTACTTC
CDR3: CASSHRGTGRRVAKNIQYF

length: 13
D: NA
J: TRBJ1-6
size: once
V: TRBV23-1
DNA: TGCGCCCGGGGGTTGCGGCGTGATTCACCCCTCCACTTT
CDR3: CARGLRRDSPLHF

length: 15
D: NA
J: TRBJ2-7
size: NA
V: TRBV5-1
DNA: TGCGCCAGCAGCCAACAGGTTGGGGCCTCCTACGAGCAGTACTTC
CDR3: CASSQQVGASYEQYF

length: 15
D: NA
J: TRBJ2-1
size: NA
V: TRBV4-1
DNA: TGCGCCAGCAGCCAAGATTCCTGGGCCTACAATGAGCAGTTCTTC
CDR3: CASSQDSWAYNEQFF

length: 13
D: TRBD1
J: TRBJ1-2
size: NA
V: TRBV14
DNA: TGTGCCAGCAGCTCGGACAGGCGGAATGGCTACACCTTC
CDR3: CASSSDRRNGYTF

length: 15
D: NA
J: TRBJ1-2
size: NA
V: TRBV4-1
DNA: TGCGCCAGCAGCCAATTGGCAGCCTCTAACTATGGCTACACCTTC
CDR3: CASSQLAASNYGYTF

length: 14
D: NA
J: TRBJ1-2
size: NA
V: TRBV30
DNA: TGTGCCTGGAGTGTATTGAGGGGTCCGGGGGGCTACACCTTC
CDR3: CAWSVLRGPGGYTF

length: 11
D: NA
J: TRBJ2-1
size: NA
V: TRBV20-1
DNA: TGCAGTGCCAGGGTCCTCAATGAGCAGTTCTTC
CDR3: CSARVLNEQFF

length: 16
D: NA
J: TRBJ2-2
size: NA
V: TRBV10-3
DNA: TGTGCCATCAGTCCGGACCAGGGGCCCAACACCGGGGAGCTGTTTTTT
CDR3: CAISPDQGPNTGELFF

length: 13
D: NA
J: TRBJ1-1
size: NA
V: TRBV6-5
DNA: TGTGCCAGCAGCACCTTTCAGACCACTGAAGCTTTCTTT
CDR3: CASSTFQTTEAFF

length: 14
D: TRBD1
J: TRBJ2-5
size: NA
V: TRBV5-1
DNA: TGCGCCAGCAGCTTTGGACAGGGTGGAGAGACCCAGTACTTC
CDR3: CASSFGQGGETQYF

length: 14
D: NA
J: TRBJ1-1
size: NA
V: TRBV9
DNA: TGTGCCAGCAGCCCCGGGGTCGGCGGGACTGAAGCTTTCTTT
CDR3: CASSPGVGGTEAFF

length: 14
D: NA
J: TRBJ2-1
size: NA
V: TRBV11-2
DNA: TGTGCCAGCGCACCGGGCCAGTCCTACAATGAGCAGTTCTTC
CDR3: CASAPGQSYNEQFF

length: 17
D: TRBD2
J: TRBJ2-1
size: NA
V: TRBV15
DNA: TGTGCCACCAGCAGAGGACCACTAGCGGGAGGCTACAATGAGCAGTTCTTC
CDR3: CATSRGPLAGGYNEQFF

length: 16
D: TRBD2
J: TRBJ2-5
size: NA
V: TRBV4-1
DNA: TGCGCCAGCAGCCAAGATTGGCGGGAGGGTGGGGAGACCCAGTACTTC
CDR3: CASSQDWREGGETQYF

length: 13
D: NA
J: TRBJ2-1
size: NA
V: TRBV7-9
DNA: TGTGCCAGCAGCTTAGCCCTGAACAATGAGCAGTTCTTC
CDR3: CASSLALNNEQFF

length: 16
D: NA
J: TRBJ2-3
size: NA
V: TRBV4-1
DNA: TGCGCCAGCAGCCAAGAACCAGGGATGCGCACAGATACGCAGTATTTT
CDR3: CASSQEPGMRTDTQYF

length: 15
D: NA
J: TRBJ1-6
size: NA
V: TRBV14
DNA: TGTGCCAGCAGCTCGGGGAGAAGCTATAATTCACCTCTCCACTTT
CDR3: CASSSGRSYNSPLHF

length: 18
D: NA
J: TRBJ2-3
size: NA
V: TRBV7-9
DNA: TGTGCCAGCAGCCCTACGACCGTATATCAAGACCCCACAGATACGCAGTATTTT
CDR3: CASSPTTVYQDPTDTQYF

length: 14
D: NA
J: TRBJ2-6
size: NA
V: TRBV6-6
DNA: TGTGCCAGCACCCGGGGGACCGGGGCCAACGTCCTGACTTTC
CDR3: CASTRGTGANVLTF

length: 12
D: TRBD1
J: TRBJ1-2
size: NA
V: TRBV28
DNA: TGTGCCAGCAGCGGACAGGGTCTTGGCTACACCTTC
CDR3: CASSGQGLGYTF

length: 13
D: NA
J: TRBJ1-6
size: NA
V: TRBV5-6
DNA: TGTGCCAGCAGCTTGTGGGGTAAATCACCCCTCCACTTT
CDR3: CASSLWGKSPLHF

length: 15
D: NA
J: TRBJ2-2
size: NA
V: TRBV19
DNA: TGTGCCAGTAGTCCAGGACAGTCTGTGACCGGGGAGCTGTTTTTT
CDR3: CASSPGQSVTGELFF

length: 14
D: TRBD1
J: TRBJ1-1
size: NA
V: TRBV15
DNA: TGTGCCACCAGCGGAAACAGGGGTGACACTGAAGCTTTCTTT
CDR3: CATSGNRGDTEAFF

length: 14
D: TRBD1
J: TRBJ1-2
size: once
V: TRBV28
DNA: TGTGCCAGCAGTCGCACAGGGGGAACGCCTGGCTACACCTTC
CDR3: CASSRTGGTPGYTF

length: 14
D: TRBD1
J: TRBJ1-1
size: NA
V: TRBV28
DNA: TGTGCCGGCACCGCCAGGGACAGGGTAGCCGAAGCTTTCTTT
CDR3: CAGTARDRVAEAFF

length: 15
D: TRBD2
J: TRBJ2-2
size: NA
V: TRBV7-8
DNA: TGTGCCAGCAGCTTCGGAGCGGGGAATATAGAGGAGCTGTTTTTT
CDR3: CASSFGAGNIEELFF

length: 18
D: TRBD1
J: TRBJ2-3
size: NA
V: TRBV13
DNA: TGTGCCAGCAGCCCGACGAGGACAGGGACGGAGAGCACAGATACGCAGTATTTT
CDR3: CASSPTRTGTESTDTQYF

length: 15
D: NA
J: TRBJ1-1
size: NA
V: TRBV7-9
DNA: TGTGCCAGCAGCCCAATTAGTAGCGGGCTTTCTGAAGCTTTCTTT
CDR3: CASSPISSGLSEAFF

length: 16
D: TRBD2
J: TRBJ2-5
size: NA
V: TRBV5-1
DNA: TGCGCCAGCAGCTCCGGGACTAGCGGGGGGGCAGAGACCCAGTACTTC
CDR3: CASSSGTSGGAETQYF

length: 13
D: TRBD1
J: TRBJ2-7
size: NA
V: TRBV2
DNA: TGTGCCAGCAGTGTAGGGACAGGAGTAGAGCAGTACTTC
CDR3: CASSVGTGVEQYF

length: 14
D: NA
J: TRBJ1-5
size: NA
V: TRBV6-6
DNA: TGTGCCAGCAGGTCCGGGAAATCGTTGCAGCCCCAGCATTTT
CDR3: CASRSGKSLQPQHF

length: 14
D: NA
J: TRBJ2-7
size: NA
V: TRBV2
DNA: TGTGCCAGCAGTGAAGGGGCCCTGTACCACGAGCAGTACTTC
CDR3: CASSEGALYHEQYF

length: 12
D: TRBD1
J: TRBJ2-7
size: NA
V: TRBV19
DNA: TGTGCCAGCCGGGACAGAAGCTACGAGCAGTACTTC
CDR3: CASRDRSYEQYF

length: 13
D: NA
J: TRBJ2-1
size: NA
V: TRBV6-1
DNA: TGTGCCAGCAATTTCGGGGGTTACAATGAGCAGTTCTTC
CDR3: CASNFGGYNEQFF

length: 16
D: TRBD2
J: TRBJ2-1
size: once
V: TRBV2
DNA: TGTGCCAGCAGTGCTTGGTCTAGCGGGGTCTACAATGAGCAGTTCTTC
CDR3: CASSAWSSGVYNEQFF

length: 17
D: TRBD1
J: TRBJ2-7
size: NA
V: TRBV4-1
DNA: TGCGCCAGCAGCCAAGATCTCCGGACAGGGGTATCCTACGAGCAGTACTTC
CDR3: CASSQDLRTGVSYEQYF

length: 14
D: TRBD1
J: TRBJ2-7
size: NA
V: TRBV5-1
DNA: TGCGCCAGCAGCGCTACACAGGGGTCCTACGAGCAGTACTTC
CDR3: CASSATQGSYEQYF

length: 10
D: NA
J: TRBJ2-5
size: NA
V: TRBV20-1
DNA: TGCAGTGCAAAAAAAGAGACCCAGTACTTC
CDR3: CSAKKETQYF

length: 16
D: TRBD1
J: TRBJ2-1
size: NA
V: TRBV14
DNA: TGTGCCAGCAGCTTTCAACCGGGACAGGGCGACAATGAGCAGTTCTTC
CDR3: CASSFQPGQGDNEQFF